The next 23 T cell receptor beta chains were all read from a single sample in a study of early T cells in non-severe SARS-CoV-2 infection. TCRdb used MiXCR to reprocess the 5' RACE reads, holding one entry per CDR3 protein. The sample records about 60,000 distinct CDR3 sequences, just under 9% being singletons. What was sequenced was whole blood. These receptors were taken from an adult who was a healthcare worker with PCR-confirmed SARS-CoV-2 infection or an uninfected control (not recorded which).

The genes are TRBV6-5 and TRBJ2-1; 10 bases are shared with TRBD2. V trimming: 1 base; J trimming: 7 bases; junction bases outside the gene matches: 10. This CDR3 is built from 17 residues. Germline lookup yields CDR1 MNHEY and CDR2 SVGAGI. CDR3 residues: CASSYFPSGSTGNEQFF. DNA for the CDR3: TGTGCCAGCAGTTACTTTCCTAGCGGGAGCACGGGTAATGAGCAGTTCTTC.

The CDR3 DNA reads as TGTGCCAGCAGCGTAGGGCAGGGGGCGAACGAGCAGTACTTC. The encoded protein is CASSVGQGANEQYF. This rearrangement joins TRBV9 to TRBJ2-7, with 8 bases that match TRBD1. Germline lookup yields CDR1 SGDLS and CDR2 YYNGEE. Unmatched junction bases numbered 4, after V lost 0 bases and J lost 5 bases. This CDR3 region has 14 residues.

This chain uses TRBV12-3 or TRBV12-4 with TRBJ1-2; the D is unclear. Trimming took 4 bases from V and 0 from J, leaving 12 bases between them. This CDR3 has 15 residues. The CDR3 DNA sequence: TGTGCCAGCAGTTCGAAACGATTAGCTAACTATGGCTACACCTTC. This codes for CASSSKRLANYGYTF.

Only a few counts were recorded for this clonotype. V and J are TRBV6-2 or TRBV6-3 and TRBJ1-5; D remains ambiguous. V was cut by 5 bases and J by 2 bases, with 16 bases left in between. CDR1 MNHEY and CDR2 SVGEGT come from the germline V gene. The CDR3 totals 16 residues. The CDR3 region is CASSNLVGGGNQPQHF. DNA of the CDR3: TGTGCCAGCAGTAACCTAGTCGGCGGAGGCAATCAGCCCCAGCATTTT.

This clonotype has a count of ten or more. The chain carries TRBV7-8 and TRBJ2-7, with D maybe TRBD1 (5 bases). CDR3 size: 13 residues. CDR1 is SGHVS and CDR2 is FQNEAQ in the germline V gene. The V end was cut by 3 bases, the J end by 7 bases, with 13 bases between. The CDR3 loop reads CASSLGPLGEQYF. For the CDR3, the DNA is TGTGCCAGCAGCTTGGGGCCCCTCGGGGAGCAGTACTTC.

This clonotype has a handful of counts. The chain carries TRBV5-6 and TRBJ2-2; 9 nucleotides agree with TRBD2. This CDR3 is 16 amino acids long. Germline V gene data show CDR1 as SGHDT and CDR2 as YYEEEE. The trim removed 3 bases at V and 5 bases at J, leaving 8 bases unmatched. CDR3 sequence: CASSSEPTSGTGELFF. CDR3 sequence (DNA): TGTGCCAGCAGCTCCGAGCCGACTAGCGGAACCGGGGAGCTGTTTTTT.

This clonotype was picked up a small number of times. The J gene is TRBJ1-3, the V gene TRBV5-1; D may be TRBD1 (6 bases). Germline values: CDR1 SGHRS, CDR2 YFSETQ. The CDR3 runs to 15 residues. The V gene lost 3 bases and the J gene lost 2 bases, with 12 bases spanning the gap. CDR3 sequence (DNA): TGCGCCAGCAGCTCGGAGGGGGGAACTGGAAACACCATATATTTT. Its translation: CASSSEGGTGNTIYF.

A few counts support this clonotype. This chain connects TRBV6-2 or TRBV6-3 to TRBJ2-1, with D perhaps being TRBD1 or TRBD2 (5 bases each). V lost 6 bases, J lost 6 bases, and 21 bases lay in between. The CDR3 has 16 residues. CDR1 is MNHEY, CDR2 SVGEGT, per germline. The CDR3 region has the DNA TGTGCCAGCAGCCCCAAATGGGGGTATAGTGCCAATGAGCAGTTCTTC. It specifies CASSPKWGYSANEQFF.

The rearrangement uses TRBV28 and TRBJ2-7; 8 bases fit TRBD1. The junction had 5 bases not matched to a gene; V was cut back by 6 bases and J by 4 bases. Germline lookup yields CDR1 MDHEN and CDR2 SYDVKM. The CDR3 covers 13 residues. The CDR3 bases are TGTGCCAGCAGGCCGGGACAGGATTACGAGCAGTACTTC. As protein: CASRPGQDYEQYF.

This clonotype was observed at least ten times. The V call is TRBV5-4, the J call TRBJ1-1, with a tentative D call TRBD1 (5 bases). V was shortened by 4 bases and J by 1 base, with 17 bases between the two germline ends. Germline CDR1 SGHNT, CDR2 YYREEE (reference sequence). This CDR3 spans 16 amino acids. CDR3 sequence (DNA): TGTGCCAGCAGCCCCGAAGGGGTTCCCTCGAACACTGAAGCTTTCTTT. Encoded protein: CASSPEGVPSNTEAFF.

This clonotype was seen more than once but under ten times. The gene calls are TRBV28 and TRBJ2-2; D remains ambiguous. V was clipped by 1 base and J by 2 bases, with 8 bases between them. Germline CDR1 MDHEN, CDR2 SYDVKM. The CDR3 spans 15 residues. CDR3 sequence: CASSLSELNTGELFF. CDR3 bases: TGTGCCAGCAGTTTATCCGAATTAAACACCGGGGAGCTGTTTTTT.

This clonotype was detected a few times. V gene TRBV28 combines with J gene TRBJ1-1; D gene unclear. CDR1 is MDHEN, CDR2 SYDVKM, per germline. The CDR3 length is 13 residues. V was pared by 5 bases and J by 2 bases, with 9 bases between. The CDR3 region has the DNA TGTGCCAGCAGTACGACCTATAACACTGAAGCTTTCTTT. Amino acids: CASSTTYNTEAFF.

The chain employs TRBV7-9 and TRBJ1-6; D is undetermined. The germline V and J ends were trimmed by 6 bases and 9 bases, with 12 bases remaining between them. This CDR3 comprises 13 residues. The germline V gene encodes CDR1 SEHNR and CDR2 FQNEAQ (reference sequence). CDR3: CASSPAWGSPLHF. CDR3 DNA: TGTGCCAGCAGTCCTGCCTGGGGTTCACCCCTCCACTTT.

The genes are TRBV11-2 and TRBJ2-3; no definite D call. The CDR3 is 14 residues long. The V end was cut by 7 bases, the J end by 2 bases, with 13 bases between. Germline V CDR1 and CDR2: SGHAT, FQNNGV. CDR3 amino acids: CASNERENTDTQYF. The CDR3 bases are TGTGCCAGCAACGAAAGAGAGAACACAGATACGCAGTATTTT.

This clonotype was detected a few times. The chain couples TRBV27 to TRBJ2-7, with TRBD1 as a possible D gene (5 bases). Deletions cut 2 bases from V and 1 base from J, with 9 bases between. CDR1 is MNHEY, CDR2 SMNVEV, per germline (reference sequence). The CDR3 length is 14 residues. The CDR3 loop reads CASSLRGPSYEQYF. The CDR3 nucleotides are TGTGCCAGCAGTTTAAGGGGTCCTTCCTACGAGCAGTACTTC.

Regarding this clonotype: The germline gene is not matched at one end of the junction; a read error may be the cause. The chain uses TRBV20-1 and TRBJ2-1, with 7 nucleotides matching TRBD2. Per germline, CDR1 DFQATT and CDR2 SNEGSKA (reference sequence). This CDR3 has 10 residues. The CDR3 DNA is TGCAGTGCTTATACGGGACTACAGGTCTTC. Translated, it gives CSAYTGLQVF.

This clonotype occurred many times. The V and J genes are TRBV10-3 and TRBJ1-3, with D perhaps matching TRBD1 (6 bases). The CDR3 totals 16 residues. CDR1 is ENHRY, CDR2 SYGVKD, per germline. Trimming shortened V by 6 bases and J by 0 bases, and 15 bases separated the two germline ends. The CDR3 sequence is CAIRPGTTNSGNTIYF. CDR3 nucleotide sequence: TGTGCCATCAGGCCAGGGACAACGAACTCTGGAAACACCATATATTTT.

This clonotype was picked up one time. A much larger clone differs from this one at a single base, so this may be a read error. This sequence joins TRBV6-2 or TRBV6-3 and TRBJ2-1; D not resolved. Germline V gene data show CDR1 as MNHEY and CDR2 as SVGEGT. Trimming removed 7 bases at V and 5 bases at J, with 15 bases between. The CDR3 extends over 14 amino acids. The CDR3 DNA follows: TGTGCCAGCACACGGGCTAGTCTCGACAATGAGCAGTTCTTC. This encodes CASTRASLDNEQFF.

There are a few counts of this clonotype. The chain employs TRBV5-4 and TRBJ2-3, with 8 bases aligning to TRBD2. The CDR3 totals 15 residues. The junction had 5 bases not matched to a gene; V was cut back by 5 bases and J by 0 bases. Germline V gene sequence: CDR1 SGHNT, CDR2 YYREEE (reference sequence). CDR3 amino acids: CASRELAASTDTQYF. CDR3 in DNA: TGTGCCAGCAGGGAACTAGCGGCCAGCACAGATACGCAGTATTTT.

This clonotype was recorded at least ten times. The chain has TRBV28 and TRBJ2-7, with 8 bases lining up with TRBD1. The CDR3 totals 16 residues. J gave up 5 bases and V 7 bases, and 16 bases lay outside the gene matches. Germline V CDR1 and CDR2: MDHEN, SYDVKM. The chain's CDR3 is CASNRGYGQGFDEQYF. The CDR3 region has the DNA TGTGCCAGCAACCGAGGCTATGGACAGGGCTTCGACGAGCAGTACTTC.

The table lists this clonotype with a few counts. The rearrangement joins TRBV20-1 to TRBJ2-2; D is possibly TRBD2 (5 bases). Looked up from germline, CDR1 is DFQATT and CDR2 is SNEGSKA (reference sequence). Trimming stripped 2 bases from V and 3 bases from J, with 13 bases between. This CDR3 contains 15 residues. The CDR3 DNA follows: TGCAGTGCTAGACAGAGAGGGATAGACACCGGGGAGCTGTTTTTT. As protein: CSARQRGIDTGELFF.

The chain is built from TRBV28 and TRBJ2-7; unclear D gene. This CDR3 is built from 13 residues. Trimming cost V 3 bases and J 1 base, with 7 bases left between them. From germline, CDR1 is MDHEN and CDR2 SYDVKM. CDR3: CASSFRNSYEQYF. CDR3 DNA: TGTGCCAGCAGTTTTCGTAATTCCTACGAGCAGTACTTC.

This clonotype was recorded many times. This chain connects TRBV29-1 to TRBJ2-5; D unresolved. Deletions cut 7 bases from V and 2 bases from J, with 5 bases between. The germline CDR1 and CDR2 sequences are SQVTM and ANQGSEA. This CDR3 has 10 amino acids. As DNA, the CDR3 is TGCAGCGCCTTTCAAGAGACCCAGTACTTC. It yields the protein CSAFQETQYF.